A single sample is the source of the 18 T cell receptor beta chains below, sequenced in a study of blood T cell repertoires in COVID-19. Assay used: immunoSEQ multiplex PCR; TCRdb lists only in-frame clones, some missing. The table has 55,000 or so clones, 60% to 85% seen once. Source material: peripheral blood. The receptor source for this set is a man aged 25 to 40 with COVID-19, enrolled during active disease.

The genes are TRBV4-1 and TRBJ1-1; D remains ambiguous. CDR1 and CDR2 from the germline V gene are MGHRA and YSYEKL. V lost 4 bases and J lost 5, with 11 bases in between. The CDR3 covers 13 residues. The CDR3 protein is CASSLTPRTEAFF. The CDR3 bases are TGCGCCAGCAGCCTAACTCCCCGTACTGAAGCTTTCTTT.

The V gene is TRBV18, the J gene TRBJ2-1; 8 bases match TRBD1. The J segment lost 5 bases and the V segment lost 4 bases, leaving 10 bases of the junction unmatched. CDR3 size: 16 residues. Per germline, CDR1 KGHSH and CDR2 LQKENI. CDR3 DNA sequence: TGTGCCAGCTCACTGACAGGGGTAGGCATCCACAATGAGCAGTTCTTC. Translation gives CASSLTGVGIHNEQFF.

The V gene is TRBV15, the J gene TRBJ1-2, with D perhaps TRBD1 (6 bases). V lost 0 bases to trimming and J lost 1 base, with 12 bases between them. The CDR3 contains 16 residues. Germline assignment: CDR1 LNHNV and CDR2 YYDKDF (reference sequence). The CDR3 coding sequence is TGTGCCACCAGCAGAGATACCGCAGGGGATAACTATGGCTACACCTTC. As protein: CATSRDTAGDNYGYTF.

The genes are TRBV6-5 and TRBJ1-1, with 9 bases identical to TRBD1. From germline, CDR1 is MNHEY and CDR2 SVGAGI. The CDR3 is 14 amino acids. The trim removed 9 bases at V and 2 bases at J, leaving 7 bases unmatched. CDR3 protein: CASKQTGGNTEAFF. As DNA, the CDR3 is TGTGCCAGTAAACAGACAGGGGGAAACACTGAAGCTTTCTTT.

The rearrangement uses TRBV19 and TRBJ1-5; 7 nucleotides align to TRBD1. V shed 4 bases and J 5 bases; nucleotides not matched to a gene: 11. Germline V gene data show CDR1 as LNHDA and CDR2 as SQIVND (reference sequence). This CDR3 is built from 16 residues. The CDR3 reads CASSRMGTGADQPQHF. The DNA of the CDR3 is TGTGCCAGTAGTAGGATGGGAACAGGGGCAGATCAGCCCCAGCATTTT.

For this clone: Other DNA sequences within the sample encode an identical CDR3. The rearrangement links TRBV7-2 to TRBJ1-2; 7 bases line up with TRBD1. Germline trimming cut 3 bases from V and 5 bases from J; bases unmatched to any gene: 3. This CDR3 region has 13 residues. Germline CDR1 reads SGHTA; CDR2 reads FQGNSA. The DNA of the CDR3 is TGTGCCAGCAGCTTTGGGACAGAATATGGCTACACCTTC. It is translated as CASSFGTEYGYTF.

J is TRBJ1-2 and V is TRBV4-2; D possibly corresponds to TRBD1 (6 bases). Trimming took 3 bases from V and 2 from J, leaving 13 bases between them. The germline CDR1 and CDR2 sequences are LGHNA and YNFKEQ. This CDR3 region has 15 residues. CDR3 sequence reads: CASSHPGTPNYGYTF. In DNA form, the CDR3 reads TGTGCCAGCAGCCACCCCGGGACACCCAACTATGGCTACACCTTC.

This clone was counted a single time. This chain links TRBV21-1 with TRBJ2-7; the table gives TRBD2 as D, unverified against the DNA. TRBV21-1 is recorded as a pseudogene. This CDR3 spans 16 amino acids. CDR3 DNA: TGTGCCAGCAGCACAAAAGGGACTAGCGAAACCTACGAGCAGTACTTC. It is translated as CASSTKGTSETYEQYF.

The rearrangement uses TRBV12-5 and TRBJ1-2; TRBD1 agrees at 8 bases. V shed 4 bases, J shed 7 bases, and the junction held 5 bases outside the gene matches. CDR3 length: 13 residues. Germline V lookup: CDR1 LGHNT, CDR2 FRNRAP. CDR3 in amino acids: CASGWQGAIGYTF. CDR3 sequence (DNA): TGTGCTAGTGGTTGGCAGGGGGCGATTGGCTACACCTTC. Full variable domain (remainder filled in from reference TRBV12-5 and TRBJ1-2): DARVTQTPRHKVTEMGQEVTMRCQPILGHNTVFWYRQTMMQGLELLAYFRNRAPLDDSGMPKDRFSAEMPDATLATLKIQPSEPRDSAVYFCASGWQGAIGYTFGSGTRLTVV.

V usage is TRBV23-1 and J usage is TRBJ1-1; no clear D gene. TRBV23-1 falls under the ORF class, with uncertain function. The CDR3 runs 9 residues. Trimming took off 4 bases at V and 11 bases at J, with 5 bases between the two ends. The CDR3 region is CASSPSAFF. CDR3 DNA sequence: TGCGCCAGCAGTCCGAGTGCTTTCTTT.

The rearrangement links TRBV4-3 to TRBJ1-1, with D perhaps TRBD1 (6 bases). CDR1 and CDR2 (germline): LGHNA, YSLEER. V lost 1 base and J 8 bases, leaving 11 bases between the germline ends. The CDR3 sequence is 13 residues long. The CDR3 coding sequence is TGCGCCAGCAGCCAAGGTACAGGGTTAGAAGCTTTCTTT. Protein product: CASSQGTGLEAFF.

This chain uses TRBV4-1 with TRBJ1-1; D remains unclear. The V end lost 0 bases, the J end lost 7 bases, and 18 bases lay between the germline ends. The CDR3 is made up of 16 amino acids. Per germline, CDR1 MGHRA and CDR2 YSYEKL. The CDR3 is CASSQETHLLAGEAFF. DNA of the CDR3: TGCGCCAGCAGCCAAGAAACTCACCTACTTGCTGGTGAAGCTTTCTTT.

With respect to this clone: The germline gene is not matched at one end of the junction; a read error may be the cause. J is TRBJ2-2 and V is TRBV5-8, with 9 bases aligning to TRBD2. In germline, CDR1 is SGHTS, CDR2 YDEGEE. The CDR3 runs to 20 residues. CDR3 coding DNA: TGTGCCCGCAGCTTGCCGAGGACTCGCGGGGGGGCGGGCAACACCGGGGAGCTGTTTTTT. Translated, it gives CARSLPRTRGGAGNTGELFF.

Notes on this clone: An end of the junction differs from the germline gene, which may be a read error. The V call is TRBV5-6, the J call TRBJ2-4; TRBD1 might be the D (5 bases). This CDR3 comprises 11 residues. Germline CDR1 reads SGHDT; CDR2 reads YYEEEE. The CDR3 DNA reads as TGTGCCAGCAGCTTGGGGGTGACAGTGATCTTC. Residues: CASSLGVTVIF.

This clone was counted a few times. The gene calls are TRBV5-1 and TRBJ2-1, with 7 bases matching TRBD1. This CDR3 region has 16 residues. Germline CDR1 SGHRS, CDR2 YFSETQ. After removal of 4 bases from V and 3 bases from J, the junction contained 10 bases not matched to a gene. The CDR3 sequence is CASSEVTGKNYNEQFF. Here the CDR3 DNA reads TGCGCCAGCAGCGAGGTGACAGGGAAAAACTACAATGAGCAGTTCTTC.

There are many counts of this clone. The rearrangement joins TRBV19 to TRBJ2-4; D uncertain. Deletions cut 3 bases from V and 8 bases from J, with 23 bases between. This CDR3 region has 17 residues. Germline lookup yields CDR1 LNHDA and CDR2 SQIVND (reference sequence). The CDR3 region is CASSILMADISHDIQYF. For the CDR3, the DNA is TGTGCCAGTAGTATTTTGATGGCAGATATTAGCCACGACATTCAGTACTTC. The complete variable domain, with remaining parts taken from reference TRBV19 and TRBJ2-4, reads DGGITQSPKYLFRKEGQNVTLSCEQNLNHDAMYWYRQDPGQGLRLIYYSQIVNDFQKGDIAEGYSVSREKKESFPLTVTSAQKNPTAFYLCASSILMADISHDIQYFGAGTRLSVL.

This clone was seen more than once but under ten times. The J gene is TRBJ1-2, the V gene TRBV21-1; TRBD1 was called by the table and not checked on the DNA. TRBV21-1 counts as a pseudogene. The CDR3 extends over 18 amino acids. In DNA, the CDR3 is TGTGCCAGCAACAAAATCAGGCTACAGGGTGGGTATAACTATGGCTACACCTTC. Its translation: CASNKIRLQGGYNYGYTF.

The genes are TRBV6-6 and TRBJ1-1; D remains ambiguous. In germline, CDR1 is MNHNY, CDR2 SVGAGI (reference sequence). CDR3 length: 14 amino acids. V lost 4 bases to trimming and J lost 3 bases, with 12 bases between them. This CDR3 reads CASSFHRRDTEAFF. The DNA of the CDR3 is TGTGCCAGCAGTTTTCATCGACGGGACACTGAAGCTTTCTTT.